The rows below give T cell receptor beta chains drawn from one sample of a study of T-cell memory formation after mild COVID-19. TCRdb reprocessed the 5' RACE reads with MiXCR, giving one entry per CDR3 protein. The top ten hold approximately 2.1% of the sample, which has 200,000 or so distinct CDR3 sequences, 15% to 20% seen once. Input material: PBMCs or a T cell subset sorted from them (not recorded which). Source of these receptors: an adult woman who had mild COVID-19 (a few samples of this study predate the infection). Cell type and time point are not known. CDR3s include the opening cysteine and the closing phenylalanine or tryptophan. Each record gives: V gene, D gene, J gene, clone size, CDR3 protein, CDR3 DNA. D genes are given only for firm matches. Clone size appears in some rows only: once, few, many, or a class for an expanded clone.

>TRBV18|NA|TRBJ2-7|NA
CASSPTQGALGYEQYF
TGTGCCAGCTCACCAACGCAGGGCGCATTAGGCTACGAGCAGTACTTC
>TRBV11-2|NA|TRBJ2-7|NA
CASSLQAYEQYF
TGTGCCAGCAGCCTACAGGCGTACGAGCAGTACTTC
>TRBV12-3/TRBV12-4|TRBD1|TRBJ1-2|few
CASSNRGQREGNYGYTF
TGTGCCAGCAGCAACAGGGGACAAAGAGAGGGCAACTATGGCTACACCTTC
>TRBV12-3/TRBV12-4|NA|TRBJ1-1|few
CASSSISNTEAFF
TGTGCCAGCAGTTCCATCTCGAACACTGAAGCTTTCTTT
>TRBV7-2|NA|TRBJ2-5|few
CASSFRRYQETQYF
TGTGCCAGCAGCTTTCGACGTTACCAAGAGACCCAGTACTTC
>TRBV2|NA|TRBJ2-7|few
CASSGPGREQYF
TGTGCCAGCAGTGGACCAGGGAGGGAGCAGTACTTC
>TRBV5-1|TRBD2|TRBJ2-3|few
CASSGLAGEDTQYF
TGCGCCAGCAGCGGGCTAGCGGGGGAGGATACGCAGTATTTT
>TRBV11-3|TRBD1|TRBJ1-1|NA
CASSLGGTGGTEAFF
TGTGCCAGCAGTTTAGGCGGGACAGGGGGCACTGAAGCTTTCTTT
>TRBV14|NA|TRBJ2-7|few
CASSRGVSYEQYF
TGTGCCAGCAGCCGTGGGGTATCCTACGAGCAGTACTTC
>TRBV6-2/TRBV6-3|NA|TRBJ2-7|few
CASSYGHRYEQYF
TGTGCCAGCAGTTACGGACACCGCTACGAGCAGTACTTC
>TRBV7-2|TRBD2|TRBJ2-3|many
CASSFRLAGTDTQYF
TGTGCCAGCAGCTTCCGACTAGCGGGCACAGATACGCAGTATTTT
>TRBV24-1|TRBD1|TRBJ2-1|NA
CATSDLGQGNSNEQFF
TGTGCCACCAGTGATTTGGGACAGGGAAACAGTAATGAGCAGTTCTTC
>TRBV5-1|TRBD1|TRBJ1-2|few
CASSSAGQGNYGYTF
TGCGCCAGCAGCTCCGCGGGACAGGGAAACTATGGCTACACCTTC
>TRBV6-5|NA|TRBJ2-2|NA
CASSYVSGRVTGELFF
TGTGCCAGCAGTTACGTTTCTGGGCGTGTCACCGGGGAGCTGTTTTTT
>TRBV25-1|TRBD1|TRBJ2-5|NA
CASSAAGQVETQYF
TGTGCCAGCAGTGCCGCGGGACAGGTGGAGACCCAGTACTTC
>TRBV4-1|NA|TRBJ1-6|once
CASSNTGSPYSPLHF
TGCGCCAGCAGCAACACAGGGAGCCCTTATTCACCCCTCCACTTT
>TRBV24-1|NA|TRBJ2-2|few
CATRETSNTGELFF
TGTGCCACCAGGGAGACATCGAACACCGGGGAGCTGTTTTTT
>TRBV12-3/TRBV12-4|TRBD1|TRBJ2-2|many
CASRGGQGATGELFF
TGTGCCAGCAGAGGAGGACAGGGAGCGACCGGGGAGCTGTTTTTT
>TRBV7-7|NA|TRBJ2-5|NA
CASSLGLGETQYF
TGTGCCAGCAGCTTAGGGTTAGGAGAGACCCAGTACTTC
>TRBV6-5|TRBD2|TRBJ2-7|few
CASRDPGLAGAYF
TGTGCCAGCAGAGATCCGGGACTAGCGGGAGCATACTTC
>TRBV20-1|TRBD2|TRBJ2-1|NA
CSAHSGDSYNEQFF
TGCAGTGCCCATAGCGGGGACTCCTACAATGAGCAGTTCTTC
>TRBV2|NA|TRBJ2-3|NA
CASSVTNTDTQYF
TGTGCCAGCAGTGTCACTAACACAGATACGCAGTATTTT
>TRBV9|TRBD1|TRBJ2-6|few
CASSAGTGPGANVLTF
TGTGCCAGCAGCGCGGGGACAGGGCCTGGGGCCAACGTCCTGACTTTC
>TRBV7-2|NA|TRBJ2-6|NA
CASSPNTGSGANVLTF
TGTGCCAGCAGCCCCAATACAGGGTCTGGGGCCAACGTCCTGACTTTC
>TRBV30|NA|TRBJ2-2|many
CAWNRLTYTGELFF
TGTGCCTGGAACCGACTCACCTATACCGGGGAGCTGTTTTTT
>TRBV5-1|NA|TRBJ2-2|many
CASIREPPNTGELFF
TGCGCCAGCATAAGGGAGCCCCCGAACACCGGGGAGCTGTTTTTT
>TRBV5-1|TRBD2|TRBJ2-7|NA
CASSPGTSAKSSYEQYF
TGCGCCAGCAGCCCCGGGACTAGCGCCAAAAGCTCCTACGAGCAGTACTTC
>TRBV7-2|NA|TRBJ1-2|NA
CASSLGPYPGYGYTF
TGTGCCAGCAGCCTTGGGCCCTATCCAGGCTATGGCTACACCTTC
>TRBV12-3/TRBV12-4|TRBD1|TRBJ2-7|NA
CASSMGQPVWEYF
TGTGCCAGCAGTATGGGACAGCCAGTTTGGGAGTACTTC
>TRBV6-2/TRBV6-3|NA|TRBJ2-7|NA
CASREGGSATYEQYF
TGTGCCAGCAGAGAAGGCGGTAGCGCGACCTACGAGCAGTACTTC
>TRBV29-1|NA|TRBJ1-2|NA
CSVDNGYTF
TGCAGCGTTGATAATGGCTACACCTTC
>TRBV24-1|NA|TRBJ2-7|NA
CATSDGRPPYEQYF
TGTGCCACCAGTGATGGGCGGCCTCCCTACGAGCAGTACTTC
>TRBV18|NA|TRBJ2-5|few
CASSPKDTKGGTQYF
TGTGCCAGCTCACCAAAAGACACCAAAGGCGGGACCCAGTACTTC
>TRBV18|NA|TRBJ2-1|NA
CASSPQLNNEQFF
TGTGCCAGCTCACCCCAACTTAACAATGAGCAGTTCTTC
>TRBV12-3/TRBV12-4|NA|TRBJ1-4|few
CASTLDRGNEKLFF
TGTGCCAGCACACTGGACCGGGGTAATGAAAAACTGTTTTTT
>TRBV7-2|NA|TRBJ1-1|NA
CASSLATVWVPTEAFF
TGTGCCAGCAGCCTAGCCACGGTGTGGGTCCCCACTGAAGCTTTCTTT
>TRBV9|TRBD2|TRBJ2-3|few
CASSARGTSGRSTDTQYF
TGTGCCAGCAGCGCTCGTGGGACTAGCGGGAGGAGCACAGATACGCAGTATTTT
>TRBV5-1|TRBD1|TRBJ2-3|many
CASSLASGGQGNRYTQYF
TGCGCCAGCAGCTTGGCCTCCGGGGGACAGGGTAATAGGTATACGCAGTATTTT
>TRBV20-1|TRBD2|TRBJ2-7|many
CSATMPGLETEQYF
TGCAGTGCTACAATGCCGGGACTAGAGACCGAGCAGTACTTC
>TRBV3-1|TRBD2|TRBJ2-5|NA
CASSQEIAGAWETQYF
TGTGCCAGCAGCCAAGAGATAGCGGGGGCATGGGAGACCCAGTACTTC
>TRBV29-1|NA|TRBJ1-2|NA
CSVDGTGNYGYTF
TGCAGCGTTGATGGGACGGGGAACTATGGCTACACCTTC
>TRBV29-1|NA|TRBJ2-3|few
CSVEIPVADTQYF
TGCAGCGTTGAGATTCCGGTCGCCGATACGCAGTATTTT
>TRBV12-3/TRBV12-4|NA|TRBJ1-4|few
CASRRDGEKLFF
TGTGCCAGCAGGAGGGACGGTGAAAAACTGTTTTTT
>TRBV18|TRBD2|TRBJ2-3|many
CASSPTPTLAGQTDTQYF
TGTGCCAGCTCACCGACCCCTACTCTAGCGGGACAGACAGATACGCAGTATTTT
>TRBV12-3/TRBV12-4|NA|TRBJ1-2|NA
CASSLGTRGGYTF
TGTGCCAGCAGTCTCGGGACCCGGGGTGGCTACACCTTC